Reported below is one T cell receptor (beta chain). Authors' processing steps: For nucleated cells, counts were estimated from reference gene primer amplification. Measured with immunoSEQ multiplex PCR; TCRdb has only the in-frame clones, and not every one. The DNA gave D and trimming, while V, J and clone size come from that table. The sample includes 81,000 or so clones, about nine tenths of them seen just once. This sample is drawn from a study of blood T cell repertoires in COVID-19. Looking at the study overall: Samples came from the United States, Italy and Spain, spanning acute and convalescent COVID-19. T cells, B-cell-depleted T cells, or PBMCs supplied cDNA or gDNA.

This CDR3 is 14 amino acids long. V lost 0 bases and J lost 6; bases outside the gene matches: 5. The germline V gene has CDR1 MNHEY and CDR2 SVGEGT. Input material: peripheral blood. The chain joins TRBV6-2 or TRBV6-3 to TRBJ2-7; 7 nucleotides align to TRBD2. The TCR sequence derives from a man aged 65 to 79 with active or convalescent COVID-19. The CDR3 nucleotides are TGTGCCAGCAGTTACTCGGGCAGGGAGGGCGAGCAGTACTTC. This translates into CASSYSGREGEQYF.